Below are 18 T cell receptor beta chains sequenced from a single sample in a study of CXCR3-negative and CXCR3-positive naive CD8 T cells. Through 5' RACE with UMI labels, the TRB cDNA libraries were prepared. TCRdb reprocessed the 5' RACE reads and keeps a single row for each CDR3 protein, giving no DNA. The sample totals 120,000 to 150,000 distinct CDR3 sequences; its top ten clones hold 0.25% to 0.3%. Their cognate antigens are unknown. The study's findings and limits: CXCR3-positive naive cells had more hydrophobic TRB CDR3s than CXCR3-negative naive cells.

Sequences were obtained from naive CXCR3+ CD8+ T cells from blood. Specified subset: CD45RO-CCR7+CD27+CD95- naive CD8+ T cells expressing CXCR3 (TNR3+). These receptors were taken from a human donor in good health. Some clones in this sample may be carry-over from other donors' samples.

The V gene is TRBV7-3, the J gene TRBJ2-2; lacking DNA, the TRBD2 call made by TCRdb goes unchecked. Germline V CDR1 and CDR2: SGHTA, FQGTGA. There are 16 residues in the CDR3. The CDR3 here is CASSLDPSGSAGELFF.

The chain carries TRBV7-3 and TRBJ2-1. Germline V gene lookup returns CDR1 SGHTA and CDR2 FQGTGA. The CDR3 is made up of 13 amino acids. CDR3: CARSRIIGDEQFF.

The chain is built from TRBV5-4 and TRBJ2-7. Germline V gene sequence: CDR1 SGHNT, CDR2 YYREEE (reference sequence). The CDR3 loop spans 14 amino acids. Here the CDR3 reads CASSLSPAPYEQYF. Full variable domain (remainder filled in from reference TRBV5-4 and TRBJ2-7): ETGVTQSPTHLIKTRGQQVTLRCSSQSGHNTVSWYQQALGQGPQFIFQYYREEENGRGNFPPRFSGLQFPNYSSELNVNALELDDSALYLCASSLSPAPYEQYFGPGTRLTVT.

The V and J genes are TRBV12-3 or TRBV12-4 and TRBJ2-3. The CDR3 length is 14 residues. The CDR3 spells CASSLAGDTDTQYF.

The V call is TRBV7-2, the J call TRBJ1-5; TCRdb returns TRBD1, unconfirmable since there is no DNA. The CDR3 consists of 15 residues. Looked up from germline, CDR1 is SGHTA and CDR2 is FQGNSA. The CDR3 here is CASSPLTGGNQPQHF. Complete variable domain (other parts from reference TRBV7-2 and TRBJ1-5): GAGVSQSPSNKVTEKGKDVELRCDPISGHTALYWYRQSLGQGLEFLIYFQGNSAPDKSGLPSDRFSAERTGGSVSTLTIQRTQQEDSAVYLCASSPLTGGNQPQHFGDGTRLSIL.

The gene calls are TRBV12-3 or TRBV12-4 and TRBJ2-1; checking the TCRdb D call of TRBD2 is not possible without DNA. CDR3 length equals 13 residues. The CDR3 sequence: CATFGGPYNEQFF.

The genes are TRBV5-4 and TRBJ2-3; TCRdb picks TRBD2, but there is no DNA to check that call. From germline, CDR1 is SGHNT and CDR2 YYREEE (reference sequence). The CDR3 has 17 residues. CDR3 amino acids: CASSEGLAGEGTDTQYF.

This sequence joins TRBV5-6 and TRBJ1-1; TCRdb reports TRBD1, a call that lacks DNA to check it against. Per the germline V gene, CDR1 is SGHDT and CDR2 is YYEEEE. The CDR3 length is 15 residues. The chain's CDR3 is CASSLGGGAHTEAFF.

The gene calls are TRBV5-6 and TRBJ2-5; without DNA, the TCRdb call of TRBD1 cannot be checked. This CDR3 is 14 amino acids long. CDR1 SGHDT and CDR2 YYEEEE come from the germline V gene. CDR3 sequence reads: CASSWGQGTETQYF.

The chain has TRBV6-2 or TRBV6-3 and TRBJ2-1; TCRdb proposes TRBD2, but this gene call is untestable without DNA. The CDR3 length is 14 residues. Germline V gene data show CDR1 as MNHEY and CDR2 as SVGEGT. The CDR3 spells CASSGGLPGDEQFF.

V and J are TRBV7-6 and TRBJ2-2. The CDR3 has 18 residues. In germline, CDR1 is SGHVS, CDR2 FNYEAQ. The CDR3 sequence is CASSHEQPTWANTGELFF.

The chain is built from TRBV2 and TRBJ1-1. The V gene's germline CDR1 is SNHLY and CDR2 FYNNEI. The CDR3 sequence is 12 residues long. Here the CDR3 reads CASSEAQTEAFF.

The rearrangement joins TRBV12-3 or TRBV12-4 to TRBJ2-7; TCRdb picks TRBD1, but there is no DNA to check that call. The CDR3 is 20 amino acids. CDR3 sequence reads: CASSAGTGRTGSVGTYEQYF.

V is TRBV6-2 or TRBV6-3 and J is TRBJ1-2; TCRdb outputs TRBD1, but without DNA this stays unchecked. Germline V gene lookup returns CDR1 MNHEY and CDR2 SVGEGT. The length of the CDR3 is 17 residues. CDR3 sequence: CASSSDRGLRSNYGYTF.

The chain links TRBV5-1 to TRBJ2-2. Looked up from germline, CDR1 is SGHRS and CDR2 is YFSETQ. This CDR3 is built from 12 residues. The CDR3 here is CASSWNTGELFF.

The chain has TRBV20-1 and TRBJ2-7. CDR1 DFQATT and CDR2 SNEGSKA come from the germline V gene (reference sequence). The CDR3 extends over 13 amino acids. CDR3 protein: CSARDHETYEQYF.

The chain links TRBV12-3 or TRBV12-4 to TRBJ1-4; TCRdb returns TRBD1, unconfirmable since there is no DNA. The CDR3 loop spans 16 amino acids. This CDR3 reads CASSLGRTGLDEKLFF.

This chain uses TRBV7-9 with TRBJ2-1; TCRdb picks TRBD1, but there is no DNA to check that call. Germline CDR1 SEHNR, CDR2 FQNEAQ (reference sequence). The CDR3 runs to 15 residues. CDR3 region: CASSSFGGFSNEQFF.